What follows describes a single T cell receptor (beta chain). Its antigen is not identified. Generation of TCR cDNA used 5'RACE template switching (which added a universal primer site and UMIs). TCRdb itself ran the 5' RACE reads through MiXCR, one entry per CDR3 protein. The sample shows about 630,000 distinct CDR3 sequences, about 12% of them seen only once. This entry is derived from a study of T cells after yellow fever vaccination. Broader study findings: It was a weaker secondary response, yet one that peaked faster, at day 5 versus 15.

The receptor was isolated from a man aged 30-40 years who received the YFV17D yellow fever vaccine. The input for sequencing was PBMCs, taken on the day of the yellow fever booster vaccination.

CDR3 nucleotides: TGTGCCAGCAGCGATCCAGGGAGGGGAGAGACCCAGTACTTC. It codes for CASSDPGRGETQYF. The V call is TRBV7-2, the J call TRBJ2-5; 7 bases line up with TRBD2. J lost 4 bases, V lost 5 bases, and 7 bases had no gene match. The CDR3 has 14 amino acids. The V gene's germline CDR1 is SGHTA and CDR2 FQGNSA.